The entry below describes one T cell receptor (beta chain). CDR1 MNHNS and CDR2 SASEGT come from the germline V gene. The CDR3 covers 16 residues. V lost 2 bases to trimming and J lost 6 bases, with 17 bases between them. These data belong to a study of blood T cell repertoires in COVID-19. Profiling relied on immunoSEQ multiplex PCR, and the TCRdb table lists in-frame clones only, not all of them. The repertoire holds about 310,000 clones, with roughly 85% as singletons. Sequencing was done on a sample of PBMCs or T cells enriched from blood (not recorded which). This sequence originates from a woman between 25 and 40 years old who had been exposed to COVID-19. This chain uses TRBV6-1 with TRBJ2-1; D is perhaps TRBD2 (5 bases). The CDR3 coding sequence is TGTGCCAGCAGTGAAAGGGCTAGCCTACCTCCCAATGAGCAGTTCTTC. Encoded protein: CASSERASLPPNEQFF.